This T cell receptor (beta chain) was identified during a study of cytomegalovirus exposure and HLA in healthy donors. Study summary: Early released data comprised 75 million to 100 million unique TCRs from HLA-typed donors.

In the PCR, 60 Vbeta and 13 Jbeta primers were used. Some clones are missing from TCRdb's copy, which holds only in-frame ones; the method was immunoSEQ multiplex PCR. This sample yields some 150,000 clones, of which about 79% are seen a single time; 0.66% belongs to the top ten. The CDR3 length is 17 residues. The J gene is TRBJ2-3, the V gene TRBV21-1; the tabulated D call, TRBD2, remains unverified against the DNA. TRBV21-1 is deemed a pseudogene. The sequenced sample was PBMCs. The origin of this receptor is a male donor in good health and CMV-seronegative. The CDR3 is CASSFRESGYYTDTQYF. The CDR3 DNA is TGTGCCAGCAGCTTCCGGGAGAGCGGGTATTACACAGATACGCAGTATTTT.